The 28 T cell receptor beta chains below were found in one sample sequenced in a study of cytomegalovirus exposure and HLA in healthy donors. Profiling relied on immunoSEQ multiplex PCR, and the TCRdb table lists in-frame clones only, not all of them. The sample has about 65,000 clones, roughly 94% seen once; the top ten hold roughly 1.3%. Specimen: PBMCs. These receptors all come from a woman aged 18 to 35 in good health and CMV-seronegative.

The chain combines TRBV7-3 with TRBJ2-2, with 8 bases that match TRBD2. CDR3 length: 16 amino acids. Unmatched junction bases numbered 10, after V lost 8 bases and J lost 2 bases. CDR1 and CDR2 from the germline V gene are SGHTA and FQGTGA. The chain's CDR3 is CASAPGGAGNTGELFF. The CDR3 DNA sequence: TGTGCCAGCGCTCCGGGGGGGGCTGGAAACACCGGGGAGCTGTTTTTT.

This clone was found once. The chain employs TRBV5-1 and TRBJ2-3, with D possibly TRBD1 on 6 matching bases. Germline assignment: CDR1 SGHRS and CDR2 YFSETQ. The ends were cut back, 0 bases at V and 6 bases at J, with 11 bases in the middle. This CDR3 region has 14 residues. The CDR3 sequence: CASSLATTGDTQYF. CDR3 DNA sequence: TGCGCCAGCAGCTTGGCAACTACAGGGGATACGCAGTATTTT.

J is TRBJ2-7 and V is TRBV4-2; 7 nucleotides line up with TRBD1. V was pared by 0 bases and J by 2 bases, with 4 bases of the junction left unmatched. CDR3 length: 15 amino acids. The germline V gene encodes CDR1 LGHNA and CDR2 YNFKEQ. CDR3 sequence (DNA): TGTGCCAGCAGCCAAGACGGGACAGCAGCCTACGAGCAGTACTTC. Its protein product is CASSQDGTAAYEQYF.

The chain has TRBV6-1 and TRBJ1-2, with 9 bases fitting TRBD1. V was clipped by 6 bases and J by 8 bases; unmatched bases: 13. Germline V CDR1 and CDR2: MNHNS, SASEGT. The CDR3 contains 15 residues. The CDR3 reads CASSDSPDRGGGYTF. CDR3 nucleotides: TGTGCCAGCAGCGACTCCCCGGACAGGGGAGGCGGCTACACCTTC.

The rearrangement links TRBV5-4 to TRBJ2-1, with D tentatively TRBD1 (9 bases). Trimming took 4 bases from V and 8 from J, leaving 25 bases between them. From germline, CDR1 is SGHNT and CDR2 YYREEE (reference sequence). This CDR3 is 17 amino acids long. CDR3 protein: CASSPGGGQGGPDEQFF. The CDR3 coding sequence is TGTGCCAGCAGCCCGGGGGGGGGACAGGGCGGTCCCGATGAGCAGTTCTTC.

The chain joins TRBV2 to TRBJ2-1; 7 nucleotides match TRBD2. V was pared by 8 bases and J by 9 bases, with 10 bases of the junction left unmatched. The CDR3 totals 13 residues. Germline CDR1 and CDR2: SNHLY and FYNNEI. For the CDR3, the DNA is TGTGCCAGCTCTGGGGACTACAAGATTGAGCAGTTCTTC. This encodes CASSGDYKIEQFF.

This chain links TRBV2 with TRBJ2-3, with 10 nucleotides matching TRBD2. The V and J ends lost 2 bases and 5 bases, in that order; junction bases with no gene match: 4. This CDR3 has 15 residues. Germline assignment: CDR1 SNHLY and CDR2 FYNNEI. CDR3 sequence: CASSETLAGLDTQYF. DNA of the CDR3: TGTGCCAGCAGTGAAACACTAGCGGGATTAGATACGCAGTATTTT.

This clone was seen only once. This chain connects TRBV29-1 to TRBJ2-3; TRBD1 matches at 12 bases. J lost 5 bases, V lost 6 bases, and 9 bases had no gene match. Per the germline V gene, CDR1 is SQVTM and CDR2 is ANQGSEA. The CDR3 is made up of 15 amino acids. CDR3 sequence: CSVNNRDRGQDTQYF. CDR3 nucleotide sequence: TGCAGCGTCAATAACCGGGACAGGGGGCAAGATACGCAGTATTTT.

The chain has TRBV5-6 and TRBJ2-1; 9 bases match TRBD1. The V and J ends lost 4 bases and 3 bases, in that order; junction bases with no gene match: 2. The germline V gene encodes CDR1 SGHDT and CDR2 YYEEEE. The CDR3 extends over 14 amino acids. The CDR3 nucleotides read TGTGCCAGCAGCAGGGGACAGGGCTACAATGAGCAGTTCTTC. Residues: CASSRGQGYNEQFF.

This clone is a singleton in its sample. The chain joins TRBV2 to TRBJ1-1; no clear D. The CDR3 runs 13 residues. V lost 2 bases and J 4 bases, leaving 8 bases between the germline ends. In germline, CDR1 is SNHLY, CDR2 FYNNEI. The CDR3: CASSESRGTEAFF. The CDR3 coding sequence is TGTGCCAGCAGTGAATCCCGGGGCACTGAAGCTTTCTTT.

This sequence joins TRBV4-1 and TRBJ2-7; D possibly corresponds to TRBD2 (8 bases). Germline CDR1 and CDR2: MGHRA and YSYEKL. The CDR3 is 14 amino acids. The germline V and J ends were trimmed by 4 bases and 4 bases, with 14 bases remaining between them. Written as DNA, the CDR3 is TGCGCCAGCAGCCCGGGAGGGGGCGCGTACGAGCAGTACTTC. Its translation is CASSPGGGAYEQYF.

This clone was detected once. The chain employs TRBV9 and TRBJ1-3; 7 nucleotides agree with TRBD1. The CDR3 sequence is 15 residues long. The V gene end was trimmed by 3 bases and the J gene end by 4 bases; junction bases not matched to a gene: 7. Germline-derived CDR1 and CDR2 are SGDLS and YYNGEE. CDR3 region: CASSALTGNGNTIYF. The CDR3 DNA reads as TGTGCCAGCAGCGCTCTGACAGGGAACGGAAACACCATATATTTT.

The gene calls are TRBV27 and TRBJ2-7; 7 nucleotides line up with TRBD2. CDR1 is MNHEY and CDR2 is SMNVEV in the germline V gene (reference sequence). The V gene end was trimmed by 8 bases and the J gene end by 3 bases; junction bases not matched to a gene: 1. The CDR3 covers 11 residues. The CDR3 loop reads CASGGVYEQYF. The DNA of the CDR3 is TGTGCCAGCGGGGGGGTCTACGAGCAGTACTTC.

The chain employs TRBV10-2 and TRBJ2-7, with 11 bases matching TRBD2. CDR3 length: 18 amino acids. With V trimmed by 5 bases and J by 12 bases, 24 bases remained unmatched. CDR1 and CDR2 (germline): WSHSY, SAAADI. The CDR3 spells CASSPPGQGHRTSGLRYF. The CDR3 DNA reads TGCGCCAGCAGTCCGCCGGGACAGGGTCACCGGACTAGCGGGCTGCGGTACTTC.

The CDR3 nucleotides are TGTGCCAGCAAGGAGCGGGGGGCCCCCCGCAATGAGCAGTTCTTC. It encodes CASKERGAPRNEQFF. The chain recombines TRBV2 with TRBJ2-1, with TRBD2 identical over 9 bases. The CDR3 length is 15 residues. Germline V gives CDR1 SNHLY, CDR2 FYNNEI. The J segment lost 6 bases and the V segment lost 7 bases, leaving 10 bases of the junction unmatched.

This chain links TRBV7-9 with TRBJ2-1; possibly TRBD1 for D (5 bases). CDR3 size: 16 residues. Trimming cost V 7 bases and J 0 bases, with 16 bases left between them. The V gene's germline CDR1 is SEHNR and CDR2 FQNEAQ (reference sequence). The CDR3 loop is CASILGRTNSYNEQFF. The CDR3, as DNA: TGTGCCAGCATCCTGGGGCGGACAAACTCCTACAATGAGCAGTTCTTC.

The chain uses TRBV5-8 and TRBJ2-1; tentatively, D is TRBD2 (5 bases). V was cut by 4 bases and J by 4 bases, with 21 bases left in between. Germline V gene sequence: CDR1 SGHTS, CDR2 YDEGEE. The CDR3 extends over 17 amino acids. The CDR3 nucleotides read TGTGCCAGCAGCATCGAAGCCCGGGGTGTTGTTTACAATGAGCAGTTCTTC. It translates to CASSIEARGVVYNEQFF.

This clone was counted once. V usage is TRBV28 and J usage is TRBJ2-1, with D possibly TRBD1 on 5 matching bases. CDR3 length equals 14 residues. Germline V gives CDR1 MDHEN, CDR2 SYDVKM. Trimming cost V 6 bases and J 7 bases, with 16 bases left between them. In nucleotides, the CDR3 is TGTGCCAGCAGCAAGATCCAGGGAATGAATGAGCAGTTCTTC. The encoded protein is CASSKIQGMNEQFF. Full variable domain (rest looked up from reference TRBV28 and TRBJ2-1): DVKVTQSSRYLVKRTGEKVFLECVQDMDHENMFWYRQDPGLGLRLIYFSYDVKMKEKGDIPEGYSVSREKKERFSLILESASTNQTSMYLCASSKIQGMNEQFFGPGTRLTVL.

This clone appeared once. The chain combines TRBV9 with TRBJ1-2; maybe TRBD1 (5 bases). CDR1 and CDR2 from the germline V gene are SGDLS and YYNGEE. The V end was cut by 0 bases, the J end by 9 bases, with 9 bases between. This CDR3 is built from 12 residues. The chain's CDR3 is CASSVGGGRYTF. CDR3 DNA sequence: TGTGCCAGCAGCGTAGGGGGCGGTCGCTACACCTTC.

This sequence joins TRBV5-6 and TRBJ1-1; D unresolved. Trimming left V 1 base short and J 6 bases short, with 19 bases between. The CDR3 is 16 amino acids. Germline V gives CDR1 SGHDT, CDR2 YYEEEE. The CDR3 bases are TGTGCCAGCAGCTTGATTTCGGAGGAGTGGCTGGCTGAAGCTTTCTTT. Encoded protein: CASSLISEEWLAEAFF. The entire variable domain, with the rest obtained from reference TRBV5-6 and TRBJ1-1, is as follows: DAGVTQSPTHLIKTRGQQVTLRCSPKSGHDTVSWYQQALGQGPQFIFQYYEEEERQRGNFPDRFSGHQFPNYSSELNVNALLLGDSALYLCASSLISEEWLAEAFFGQGTRLTVV.

The genes are TRBV11-3 and TRBJ2-2; D gene unclear. V was clipped by 1 base and J by 9 bases, with 12 bases between them. Germline CDR1 SGHNT, CDR2 YENEEA. This CDR3 region has 14 residues. CDR3 region: CASSLVPVSRELFF. The CDR3 bases are TGTGCCAGCAGCTTAGTCCCCGTGAGCCGGGAGCTGTTTTTT.

The chain is built from TRBV9 and TRBJ1-2; 9 bases match TRBD1. The J segment lost 11 bases and the V segment lost 4 bases, leaving 15 bases of the junction unmatched. The germline CDR1 and CDR2 sequences are SGDLS and YYNGEE. The CDR3 sequence is 15 residues long. The CDR3 nucleotides read TGTGCCAGCAGCTCCGAAACCGGGACAGGGTTGAGATACACCTTC. Translated: CASSSETGTGLRYTF. The whole variable domain, filled in from reference TRBV9 and TRBJ1-2, reads DSGVTQTPKHLITATGQRVTLRCSPRSGDLSVYWYQQSLDQGLQFLIQYYNGEERAKGNILERFSAQQFPDLHSELNLSSLELGDSALYFCASSSETGTGLRYTFGSGTRLTVV.

The V gene is TRBV6-6, the J gene TRBJ2-3, with D perhaps TRBD2 (7 bases). CDR3 length: 16 residues. CDR1 is MNHNY, CDR2 SVGAGI, per germline (reference sequence). The V end lost 0 bases, the J end lost 6 bases, and 16 bases lay between the germline ends. The CDR3 DNA follows: TGTGCCAGCAGTTACTCTTACCGGGGGGCCCTTGATACGCAGTATTTT. Translation gives CASSYSYRGALDTQYF.

The chain is built from TRBV4-1 and TRBJ2-4; D might be TRBD2 (5 bases). The CDR3 loop spans 13 amino acids. Trimming shortened V by 1 base and J by 6 bases, and 7 bases separated the two germline ends. CDR1 is MGHRA, CDR2 YSYEKL, per germline. The CDR3 is CASSQVGANIQYF. The CDR3 bases are TGCGCCAGCAGCCAAGTGGGAGCAAACATTCAGTACTTC.

The CDR3 spells CASSIDLGGGLRGYTF. In nucleotides, the CDR3 is TGTGCCAGTAGTATAGATCTAGGAGGGGGACTACGTGGCTACACCTTC. The V and J genes are TRBV19 and TRBJ1-2; a weak D match, TRBD1 (6 bases). The V gene's germline CDR1 is LNHDA and CDR2 SQIVND (reference sequence). The CDR3 is 16 residues long. Trimming stripped 0 bases from V and 7 bases from J, with 18 bases between. The full variable domain, its missing parts supplied by reference TRBV19 and TRBJ1-2, is DGGITQSPKYLFRKEGQNVTLSCEQNLNHDAMYWYRQDPGQGLRLIYYSQIVNDFQKGDIAEGYSVSREKKESFPLTVTSAQKNPTAFYLCASSIDLGGGLRGYTFGSGTRLTVV.

This sequence joins TRBV5-1 and TRBJ2-7, with 11 nucleotides matching TRBD2. The CDR3 consists of 16 residues. V trimming: 5 bases; J trimming: 4 bases; junction bases outside the gene matches: 11. CDR1 is SGHRS, CDR2 YFSETQ, per germline. Here the CDR3 reads CASRLSIAGGRYEQYF. CDR3 bases: TGCGCCAGCAGACTATCTATAGCGGGGGGGCGGTACGAGCAGTACTTC.

The chain employs TRBV10-2 and TRBJ2-1, with a possible D match to TRBD1 (6 bases). V lost 4 bases and J lost 6, with 16 bases in between. The germline gives CDR1 WSHSY, CDR2 SAAADI. The CDR3 length is 15 residues. The CDR3 DNA is TGCGCCAGCAGTGGGGGGCTAGAGGACCTCAATGAGCAGTTCTTC. This gives the protein CASSGGLEDLNEQFF.

The V gene is TRBV5-1, the J gene TRBJ2-3, with TRBD2 identical over 10 bases. V was pared by 0 bases and J by 5 bases, with 6 bases of the junction left unmatched. Looked up from germline, CDR1 is SGHRS and CDR2 is YFSETQ. The length of the CDR3 is 16 residues. The chain's CDR3 is CASSLGVAGGIDTQYF. The DNA for the CDR3 is TGCGCCAGCAGCTTGGGTGTAGCGGGGGGTATAGATACGCAGTATTTT. The full variable domain, in which reference TRBV5-1 and TRBJ2-3 provide the parts outside the CDR3, is KAGVTQTPRYLIKTRGQQVTLSCSPISGHRSVSWYQQTPGQGLQFLFEYFSETQRNKGNFPGRFSGRQFSNSRSEMNVSTLELGDSALYLCASSLGVAGGIDTQYFGPGTRLTVL.